The rows below give T cell receptor beta chains drawn from one sample of a study of cytomegalovirus exposure and HLA in healthy donors. Assay: immunoSEQ multiplex PCR; the TCRdb copy retains only in-frame clones and omits some. The table has some 100,000 clones, around 82% seen once. Sequences were obtained from PBMCs. These receptor sequences come from a woman in her forties or fifties in good health and CMV-seropositive. Both conserved end residues are part of each CDR3. Fields, in order: D gene, clone size, V gene, J gene, CDR3 DNA, CDR3 protein. A D gene is named only where the DNA matches it firmly. Some rows have no size entry. The others give once, few or many, or a class for an expanded clone.

d_gene: TRBD1; abundance: .; v_gene: TRBV30; j_gene: TRBJ1-2; CDR3nt: TGTGCCTGGAGTACACAGGGGGTTGGCTATGGCTACACCTTC; CDR3aa: CAWSTQGVGYGYTF
d_gene: .; abundance: .; v_gene: TRBV6-1; j_gene: TRBJ1-2; CDR3nt: TGTGCCAGCAGTGAAAAGGGCAGGGTCGGATATGGCTACACCTTC; CDR3aa: CASSEKGRVGYGYTF
d_gene: TRBD1; abundance: few; v_gene: TRBV2; j_gene: TRBJ2-1; CDR3nt: TGTGCCGGTGGGGACAGGCATTACAATGAGCAGTTCTTC; CDR3aa: CAGGDRHYNEQFF
d_gene: TRBD2; abundance: once; v_gene: TRBV5-1; j_gene: TRBJ2-7; CDR3nt: TGCGCCAGCAGTCACTCCCTAGCGGAACCCTACGAGCAGTACTTC; CDR3aa: CASSHSLAEPYEQYF
d_gene: .; abundance: few; v_gene: TRBV6-6; j_gene: TRBJ1-1; CDR3nt: TGTGCCAGCAGTTCAGGTCGGAACACTGAAGCTTTCTTT; CDR3aa: CASSSGRNTEAFF
d_gene: .; abundance: .; v_gene: TRBV5-1; j_gene: TRBJ1-1; CDR3nt: TGCGCCAGCAGCGTAGACAGCTCGAACACTGAAGCTTTCTTT; CDR3aa: CASSVDSSNTEAFF
d_gene: .; abundance: once; v_gene: TRBV4-2; j_gene: TRBJ2-3; CDR3nt: TGTGCCAGCAGCCAAGAATCTTACACAGGCGGATTCACAGATACGCAGTATTTT; CDR3aa: CASSQESYTGGFTDTQYF
d_gene: .; abundance: once; v_gene: TRBV13; j_gene: TRBJ1-2; CDR3nt: TGTGCCAGCAGCCTCGGGGGGGCGACTAACTATGGCTACACCTTC; CDR3aa: CASSLGGATNYGYTF
d_gene: TRBD1; abundance: few; v_gene: TRBV19; j_gene: TRBJ1-6; CDR3nt: TGTGCCAGTAGTCCTAACCCAGGGGGTAATTCACCCCTCCACTTT; CDR3aa: CASSPNPGGNSPLHF
d_gene: TRBD1; abundance: .; v_gene: TRBV27; j_gene: TRBJ2-7; CDR3nt: TGTGCCAGCAGTCCTTCCGGGACAGCTTACGAGCAGTACTTC; CDR3aa: CASSPSGTAYEQYF
d_gene: .; abundance: .; v_gene: TRBV6-5; j_gene: TRBJ1-6; CDR3nt: TGTGCCAGCAATTTTGGGGGGATCGACGGGTCACCCCTCCACTTT; CDR3aa: CASNFGGIDGSPLHF
d_gene: TRBD2; abundance: few; v_gene: TRBV2; j_gene: TRBJ2-3; CDR3nt: TGTGCCAGCAGTGATCAGAGACTAGCGGGCGCAGATACGCAGTATTTT; CDR3aa: CASSDQRLAGADTQYF
d_gene: .; abundance: .; v_gene: TRBV5-1; j_gene: TRBJ2-7; CDR3nt: TGCGCCAGCAGCCCGGCCCGGGGGAGCTCCTACGAGCAGTACTTC; CDR3aa: CASSPARGSSYEQYF
d_gene: .; abundance: few; v_gene: TRBV9; j_gene: TRBJ1-6; CDR3nt: TGTGCCAGCGGTACAGGGTACAATAATTCACCCCTCCACTTT; CDR3aa: CASGTGYNNSPLHF
d_gene: TRBD1; abundance: .; v_gene: TRBV12-5; j_gene: TRBJ1-5; CDR3nt: TGTGCTAGTGTCACACAGGGGTATAGCAATCAGCCCCAGCATTTT; CDR3aa: CASVTQGYSNQPQHF
d_gene: TRBD1; abundance: .; v_gene: TRBV7-3; j_gene: TRBJ2-5; CDR3nt: TGTGCCAGCAGCCCCCAGACAGGGGGCATAGAGACCCAGTACTTC; CDR3aa: CASSPQTGGIETQYF
d_gene: TRBD1; abundance: once; v_gene: TRBV5-1; j_gene: TRBJ2-5; CDR3nt: TGCGCCAGCAGCTTGAGGTTGACAGGGCGAGTGGAGACCCAGTACTTC; CDR3aa: CASSLRLTGRVETQYF
d_gene: .; abundance: .; v_gene: TRBV4-1; j_gene: TRBJ2-1; CDR3nt: TGCGCCAGCAGCCAAACCACTAGATTGGATGAGCAGTTCTTC; CDR3aa: CASSQTTRLDEQFF